Listed here are 15 T cell receptor beta chains from one sample, sequenced in a study of early T cells in non-severe SARS-CoV-2 infection. TCRdb reprocessed the 5' RACE reads via MiXCR and lists one record per CDR3 protein. The sample has about 81,000 distinct CDR3 sequences, less than 8% seen once. The specimen was whole blood. Receptor source: an adult who was a healthcare worker with PCR-confirmed SARS-CoV-2 infection or an uninfected control (not recorded which).

A few counts support this clonotype. The CDR3 nucleotides read TGCAGTGCCCGTCAGGGGGCTAACTCCTATAATTCACCCCTCCACTTT. The encoded protein is CSARQGANSYNSPLHF. This chain uses TRBV20-1 with TRBJ1-6, with 8 bases that match TRBD1. The CDR3 runs 16 residues. V shed 6 bases and J 0 bases; nucleotides not matched to a gene: 7. The V gene's germline CDR1 is DFQATT and CDR2 SNEGSKA (reference sequence).

This clonotype came up a few times. The V and J genes are TRBV5-4 and TRBJ2-6, with TRBD2 as a possible D gene (5 bases). The CDR3 runs to 15 residues. From germline, CDR1 is SGHNT and CDR2 YYREEE (reference sequence). V shed 3 bases and J shed 0 bases, with 7 bases lying between them. This CDR3 is CASSSGGSGANVLTF. CDR3 in DNA: TGTGCCAGCAGCTCAGGAGGCTCTGGGGCCAACGTCCTGACTTTC. Together with reference TRBV5-4 and TRBJ2-6, the CDR3 gives the full variable domain: ETGVTQSPTHLIKTRGQQVTLRCSSQSGHNTVSWYQQALGQGPQFIFQYYREEENGRGNFPPRFSGLQFPNYSSELNVNALELDDSALYLCASSSGGSGANVLTFGAGSRLTVL.

This clonotype was seen more than once but under ten times. The chain employs TRBV4-3 and TRBJ2-7; D perhaps matches TRBD1 (7 bases). V was trimmed by 2 bases and J by 2 bases, leaving 10 bases between them. CDR3 length equals 14 residues. Germline CDR1 reads LGHNA; CDR2 reads YSLEER. For the CDR3, the DNA is TGCGCCAGCAGCCAAAGCAGGGGGGCCTACGAGCAGTACTTC. This sequence encodes CASSQSRGAYEQYF.

This clonotype was picked up a small number of times. The J gene is TRBJ1-3, the V gene TRBV7-2; 7 nucleotides match TRBD1. Germline V CDR1 and CDR2: SGHTA, FQGNSA. Losses at the gene ends were 5 bases for V and 2 bases for J; bases not matched to a gene: 9. The CDR3 length is 16 residues. This chain's CDR3 is CASSTKGGPPGNTIYF. CDR3 nucleotide sequence: TGTGCCAGCAGCACCAAAGGGGGCCCTCCTGGAAACACCATATATTTT.

This clonotype has ten or more counts. The chain links TRBV12-3 or TRBV12-4 to TRBJ1-1; 9 bases line up with TRBD1. The junction had 7 bases not matched to a gene; V was cut back by 5 bases and J by 9 bases. CDR3 length equals 13 residues. The CDR3 DNA is TGTGCCAGCAGTGCACGGGACAGGGATAAAGCTTTCTTT. Its translation is CASSARDRDKAFF.

In this sample, this clonotype turned up a few times. The chain couples TRBV7-6 to TRBJ2-3, with 8 bases that match TRBD1. The CDR3 covers 14 residues. The J segment lost 6 bases and the V segment lost 1 base, leaving 3 bases of the junction unmatched. The V gene's germline CDR1 is SGHVS and CDR2 FNYEAQ. CDR3 in amino acids: CASSLGTGSDTQYF. As DNA, the CDR3 is TGTGCCAGCAGCTTAGGGACAGGGTCGGATACGCAGTATTTT.

This clonotype has ten or more counts. The chain uses TRBV7-2 and TRBJ2-7, with 8 bases matching TRBD2. Germline-derived CDR1 and CDR2 are SGHTA and FQGNSA. The V segment lost 4 bases and the J segment 3 bases; nucleotides outside the gene matches: 11. This CDR3 is 16 amino acids long. The CDR3, as DNA: TGTGCCAGCAGCTACCGCCAGGGACTAGGCTTCTACGAGCAGTACTTC. Residues: CASSYRQGLGFYEQYF.

The chain carries TRBV5-1 and TRBJ1-1, with no clear D. Germline V gene data show CDR1 as SGHRS and CDR2 as YFSETQ. The ends were cut back, 4 bases at V and 2 bases at J, with 15 bases in the middle. CDR3 length equals 15 residues. The CDR3 nucleotides read TGCGCCAGCAGCCCGAGGTTAACTGGAAACACTGAAGCTTTCTTT. This translates into CASSPRLTGNTEAFF.

In this sample, this clonotype turned up a few times. The chain joins TRBV13 to TRBJ2-7; 7 bases align to TRBD2. V lost 4 bases to trimming and J lost 7 bases; unmatched junction nucleotides: 7. The length of the CDR3 is 13 residues. Germline V gene sequence: CDR1 PRHDT, CDR2 FYEKMQ (reference sequence). The CDR3 DNA is TGTGCCAGCAGCTCCCGCTCTAGCGGAGAGCAGTACTTC. Protein: CASSSRSSGEQYF.

This clonotype was seen more than once but under ten times. V and J are TRBV20-1 and TRBJ2-7; a possible D gene is TRBD2 (6 bases). The CDR3 is 15 residues long. V lost 5 bases, J lost 7 bases, and 24 bases lay in between. Germline V gene data show CDR1 as DFQATT and CDR2 as SNEGSKA (reference sequence). The CDR3 loop reads CSAPTRLSGESEQYF. CDR3 coding DNA: TGCAGTGCTCCCACCCGACTGTCGGGAGAGAGTGAGCAGTACTTC.

In its sample, this clonotype was seen a few times. V usage is TRBV9 and J usage is TRBJ2-1, with 9 positions matching TRBD2. J gave up 0 bases and V 2 bases, and 0 bases lay outside the gene matches. The CDR3 runs to 15 residues. Germline V CDR1 and CDR2: SGDLS, YYNGEE. DNA for the CDR3: TGTGCCAGCAGCGTTAGCGGGAGCTCCTACAATGAGCAGTTCTTC. Amino acids: CASSVSGSSYNEQFF.

The chain carries TRBV4-1 and TRBJ2-5; D possibly corresponds to TRBD1 (6 bases). The V end was cut by 4 bases, the J end by 1 base, with 7 bases between. CDR1 is MGHRA, CDR2 YSYEKL, per germline. The CDR3 has 13 residues. The CDR3 DNA reads as TGCGCCAGCAGCCTGGACAGCCAAGAGACCCAGTACTTC. Its protein is CASSLDSQETQYF.

This clonotype was detected ten times or more. The rearrangement uses TRBV28 and TRBJ2-1; D may be TRBD2 (5 bases). V was trimmed by 7 bases and J by 3 bases, leaving 16 bases between them. CDR3 size: 15 residues. Germline CDR1 and CDR2: MDHEN and SYDVKM. The CDR3 sequence is CASIRAGGLYNEQFF. In nucleotides, the CDR3 is TGTGCCAGCATCCGGGCGGGCGGGCTCTACAATGAGCAGTTCTTC.

The chain is built from TRBV7-2 and TRBJ2-7; TRBD2 is a possible D gene (5 bases). Germline V CDR1 and CDR2: SGHTA, FQGNSA. Trimming shortened V by 5 bases and J by 0 bases, and 14 bases separated the two germline ends. This CDR3 region has 15 residues. The CDR3 reads CASSGMTLDSYEQYF. The CDR3, as DNA: TGTGCCAGCAGCGGGATGACACTAGACTCCTACGAGCAGTACTTC.

This clonotype was found many times. In DNA form, the CDR3 reads TGTGCCAGCAGTGGTACTAGCGGGGGGGCTGATGAGCAGTTCTTC. Protein sequence: CASSGTSGGADEQFF. The rearrangement uses TRBV6-4 and TRBJ2-1; 13 bases are a match to TRBD2. This CDR3 region has 15 residues. V gave up 4 bases and J gave up 8 bases; unmatched junction bases: 5. Germline CDR1 is MRHNA and CDR2 is SNTAGT.